The present TCR beta chain was sequenced within a study of OX40 agonist ivuxolimab in advanced cancers. The wider study: Dosing consisted of intravenous ivuxolimab at 0.01 to 10 mg/kg every 2 weeks. General study points: At 0.1 to 3.0 mg/kg and by week 6, CD4+ and CD8+ T cells in the blood had expanded clonally. Also showing low normalized T-cell clonal expansion were some of the nonresponders.

This clone was seen only once. What it recognizes is unknown. The CDR3 is 16 amino acids. The germline V gene has CDR1 MNHNS and CDR2 SASEGT. V dropped 1 base and J dropped 3; count of bases not matched to a gene: 8. Method: immunoSEQ multiplex PCR; TCRdb's copy keeps in-frame clones and lacks some. The data show 25,000 to 35,000 clones, approximately 86% seen once. The V gene is TRBV6-1, the J gene TRBJ1-2; the match to TRBD1 covers 7 bases. The clonotype originates from an adult with an advanced solid tumor such as melanoma, head and neck, liver or kidney cancer. This specimen consisted of CD4+ or CD8+ T cells sorted from blood, obtained in a trial of the OX40 agonist ivuxolimab. This chain's CDR3 is CASSEEPQGGYYGYTF. The CDR3 nucleotides are TGTGCCAGCAGTGAAGAGCCCCAGGGGGGTTACTATGGCTACACCTTC.